This entry is about one T cell receptor (beta chain). Its binding antigen is unknown. Base qualities are missing; no much larger clone stands one base away. The library was produced with the immunoSEQ multiplex PCR assay. A mixture of 60 forward primers for TCR Vbeta segments and 13 reverse primers for TCR Jbeta segments was used in the multiplex PCR. The CDR3 region of rearranged TCR beta genes was amplified from genomic DNA with a multiplex PCR assay. The Illumina HiSeq System was used to sequence the amplified TCR beta libraries as 87-base-pair reads. The published analysis was carried out like this. A later analysis counted about 80 million unique TCR beta chains across the 666 repertoires, and approximately 11 million of these chains were shared by at least two donors. Raw reads were error-corrected and collapsed into unique sequences with a nearest-neighbor algorithm that merged closely related sequences to remove PCR and sequencing errors. V, D and J gene segments were assigned by aligning CDR3 sequences to IMGT reference sequences. Each retained sequence needed at least a six-nucleotide match to both a V gene segment and a J gene segment. Rearrangements were classified as productive when the CDR3 lacked stop codons and remained in frame with V and J, and all other rearrangements were classified as non-productive. Following IMGT convention, CDR3 was defined as the stretch from the second conserved V-encoded cysteine up to the conserved J-encoded phenylalanine. In an earlier analysis of roughly 610 of the donors, sequences lacking an unambiguous match to a single V gene segment were excluded. An earlier analysis of under 750 of the donors called V segments functional above 56.7% productive rearrangements and segregating when the between-donor standard deviation exceeded 5%. A statistical classification framework was developed to diagnose cytomegalovirus status using the catalog of TCR beta chain sequences. In a later analysis, TCR nucleotide sequences were compared against IMGT/GENE-DB human TR gene sequences so that V and J genes could be assigned. The TCRdist pipeline was used in a later analysis to assign CDR3 sequences and most-parsimonious VDJ recombination scenarios. A later analysis defined each TCR beta chain by its CDR3 amino acid sequence plus V-gene family, and excluded reads lacking a unique V-gene family. A later analysis removed 450 to 600 highly shared, low-generation-probability nucleotide sequences to deal with suspected cross-contamination and a sequencing artifact. In a later analysis, a clonal expansion index for each public chain was calculated from normalized within-repertoire ranks of inferred template counts. In a later analysis, generation probabilities were computed with a VDJ recombination model fitted to out-of-frame rearrangements, and the resulting probabilities were checked against IGoR. A later analysis scored TCR-TCR, TCR-HLA and TCR-CMV co-occurrence with hypergeometric tests, applying a repertoire-size bias correction to TCR pairs. A later analysis estimated false discovery rates by permuting HLA or CMV assignments 20 times. In a later analysis, co-occurring TCRs were grouped using DBSCAN, with TCRdist sequence similarity added in when clustering inside HLA-allele-positive subsets. Co-occurrence clustering excluded repertoires with fewer than 30,000 or more than 120,000 public chains, plus five with anomalous nucleotide sharing. TCRdb took over this immuneACCESS table, retaining in-frame rearrangements with V and J assigned. Such tables are incomplete; in checked studies, under half of the missing clones stem from an unresolved V gene, and the remainder is unexplained. The V and J calls and clone size come from that table; D and trimming were worked out from the DNA. This sample holds roughly 200,000 clones; about three quarters were observed only once. Around 2.9% of the sample belongs to the ten largest clones.

This entry is derived from a study of cytomegalovirus exposure and HLA in healthy donors (dated 2017 in TCRdb). Context from the whole study: An earlier analysis of 587 of the donors reported 250 to 300 Gb of sequence data and 117 million unique TCR beta sequences obtained from about 200 million T cells. Donor age, sex, ethnicity and CMV serostatus were collected together with the repertoire data. To study patterns of TCR occurrence, a later analysis re-analyzed previously published TCR beta repertoires from around 660 donors and added high-resolution HLA genotyping. All discovery cohort repertoires had been generated on a single sequencing platform. HLA typing covered class I and class II loci at four-digit resolution. An earlier analysis of nearly 600 of the donors applied high-throughput TCR beta sequencing to assess whether each TCR beta V gene segment acted as functional or pseudogenic. An early release that covered around 590 HLA-typed donors contained around 300 gigabases of sequencing data and some 87 million unique TCR sequences. The study combined high-throughput TCR immunosequencing, statistical association of individual TCRs with disease status, and machine learning to predict cytomegalovirus infection status. A later genetic analysis took genome-wide SNP genotypes for 398 of the 666 donors and used that subset as a discovery cohort. Because of strong linkage in the cohort, roughly five DR-DQ haplotypes were treated as single units for association and clustering. Typing coverage differed by locus: A, B, C, DRB1 and DQB1 were typed in about 629-640 donors, DQA1 in around 500, DPA1 in roughly 590, and DPB1 in approximately 450. A separate validation cohort of some 130 different subjects was used in addition to the roughly 670-subject first cohort. The study aimed to test whether cataloging public T cell receptors could reveal signatures of past pathogen exposure. Rather than drawing on any new phenotypic data, the later analysis identified candidate immune exposures from TCR beta sequences and the way those sequences occurred across donors. On average, roughly 250,000 unique TCR beta nucleotide sequences were sequenced per donor among 398 genotyped donors of the cohort, with roughly 20% of those sequences being non-productive. The study profiled the T cell repertoires of under 700 subjects by immunosequencing and related them to cytomegalovirus serostatus. Among the roughly 400 genotyped donors, roughly 80% belonged to the genetic ancestry cluster associated with self-reported Caucasian donors. What the study reported, not specific to this receptor: The study gave a list of around 170 TCR beta chains associated with cytomegalovirus. CMV serostatus was the only immune exposure information available for the cohort. Three of the identified cytomegalovirus-associated TCR beta chains were confirmed in vitro to be specific for cytomegalovirus antigens. According to the authors, the approach could potentially be generalized to other disease states and immunological phenotypes. Only TCR beta chains were sequenced in this cohort, and the absence of alpha or paired-chain data limited detectable features. Specific HLA alleles were associated with 18,000 or so TCR beta sequences at a false discovery rate of 0.05 in a later analysis. Compared with equally common non-associated chains, HLA-associated TCR beta chains in a later analysis were more clonally expanded and had lower generation probabilities. A further reported finding was that TCR beta sequences accurately predicted the HLA-A and HLA-B alleles for most subjects in the first cohort. Sequencing depth was assumed to be roughly uniform across donors in the presence/absence analyses, though that assumption may not hold. HLA typing was unavailable for some donors at each locus, so association tests used only the typed subset. Cytomegalovirus status was reported to be diagnosed by the classifier with high specificity and sensitivity in both the original and validation cohorts. Some IMGT-functional V segments, including TRBV6-2 and TRBV6-3, could not be distinguished by the 87-base-pair reads and were therefore excluded. While some public TCRs were present in many individuals, most TCR sequences turned up only very rarely across donors. An earlier analysis of approximately 500 of the donors showed that most TCR beta V segments appeared in productive rearrangements either about 90% or about 30% of the time, which broadly matched IMGT annotations. Several of the top co-occurrence clusters appeared to be linked to parvovirus B19, influenza, CMV and Epstein-Barr virus, according to a later analysis. When HLA alleles, especially DR and DQ, strongly co-occurred, TCR associations were difficult to assign to individual alleles. A later analysis found that TCR association rates varied across HLA loci, with DRB1 alleles showing the most associated TCRs and HLA-C alleles the fewest. V-gene and J-gene trimming of TCR beta chains was associated with a missense DCLRE1C variant in a later genetic analysis, and the association was replicated in an independent cohort. Compared with the approximately 700-donor mean, donors in an Asian-associated ancestry cluster had fewer N-insertions in productive TCRs, according to a later genetic analysis. Linkage disequilibrium might explain the correlated functional status among segregating V segments, but an unknown experimental factor could not be excluded. A cluster of highly shared sequence variants was judged likely to represent a technical artifact of the sequencing pipeline. The earlier analysis of 450 to 700 of the donors excluded some 15 rarely observed V segments, including chromosome 9 orphons, because counts were too low. Most CMV-associated TCR beta chains appeared to be HLA-restricted in a later analysis, and the HLA associations seemed to be driven largely by CMV exposure.

The germline ends are 21 bases apart after V is trimmed by 5 bases and J by 1 base. There are 18 amino acids in the CDR3, from cysteine to phenylalanine inclusive. Of all the DNA, just the CDR3 is kept, 54 bases in frame from base 1. CDR1 and CDR2 are read off the germline V gene as SGHNT and YENEEA. The cohort was made up of about 670 healthy bone marrow donors. At the time of sampling, every cohort member was nominally healthy, though immune exposures that went unrecorded were likely present. The donor tested CMV seropositive, placing the donor among the 310 or so seropositive members of the cohort. Each donor provided a peripheral blood sample, and peripheral blood mononuclear cells were used for TCR beta sequencing. The Qiagen DNeasy Blood Extraction Kit was used to extract genomic DNA from the blood cell samples.

The source material was PBMCs. This chain is built from TRBV11-3 and TRBJ2-1; a tentative D match to TRBD2 spans 7 bases. The receptor was derived from a woman between 55 and 75 years old in good health and CMV-seropositive. In nucleotides, the sequence is TGTGCCAGCAGCCCCTCCGTGGGGGGGCGGCTGTCCTACAATGAGCAGTTCTTC. This translates into CASSPSVGGRLSYNEQFF.